This TCR beta chain was sequenced in a study of OX40 agonist ivuxolimab in advanced cancers. This CDR3 is 15 amino acids long. Germline V gives CDR1 KGHSH, CDR2 LQKENI. V was clipped by 4 bases and J by 2 bases; unmatched bases: 3. Sequencing was performed with immunoSEQ multiplex PCR; in TCRdb, only in-frame clones are kept and a portion is missing. The repertoire holds around 70,000 clones, with about 88% as singletons. Sequencing was performed on CD4+ or CD8+ T cells sorted from blood, taken in a trial of the OX40 agonist ivuxolimab. The J gene is TRBJ2-7, the V gene TRBV18, with TRBD1 identical over 12 bases. This receptor was obtained from an adult with an advanced solid tumor such as melanoma, head and neck, liver or kidney cancer. DNA of the CDR3: TGTGCCAGCTCACACGGGACAGGGGGCCCCTACGAGCAGTACTTC. It specifies CASSHGTGGPYEQYF.